The clone carrying this T cell receptor beta chain was observed a handful of times. The PCR employed 60 Vbeta primers together with 13 Jbeta primers. TCRdb's copy holds only in-frame clones and misses some; the assay was immunoSEQ multiplex PCR. The sample includes around 99,000 clones, less than 65% of them seen just once. These data originate in a study of cytomegalovirus exposure and HLA in healthy donors. This receptor was obtained from a young woman in good health and CMV-seronegative. Sequencing was performed on PBMCs.

The CDR3: CASSVAEKDRGKMRRTQYF. The CDR3 nucleotides are TGTGCCAGCAGCGTAGCCGAAAAAGACAGGGGGAAAATGAGGAGGACGCAGTATTTT. The rearrangement uses TRBV9 and TRBJ2-3; 9 bases line up with TRBD1. J lost 9 bases, V lost 0 bases, and 20 bases had no gene match. The CDR3 runs 19 residues. Looked up from germline, CDR1 is SGDLS and CDR2 is YYNGEE.